This is a list of T cell receptor beta chains from one sample in a study of shared clonotypes between healthy human individuals. Method: immunoSEQ multiplex PCR; TCRdb's copy keeps in-frame clones and lacks some. The profile covers under 1 million clones, with roughly 92% appearing a single time and around 24% taken by the ten largest. Sequencing was performed on naive CD8+ T cells sorted from blood. These receptors were collected from a man aged 30 to 39 in good health. Each CDR3 is given with its conserved first and last residue. The D gene is left open where the match is weak. The listing skips clone size in some rows; elsewhere it reads once, few, many or a size class.

-,TRBJ1-1,TRBV7-6,-,CASSLTGNTEAFF,TGTGCCAGCAGCTTAACAGGGAACACTGAAGCTTTCTTT
-,TRBJ1-5,TRBV30,-,CAWSVSGGRQPQHF,TGTGCCTGGAGTGTATCCGGTGGGAGGCAGCCCCAGCATTTT
-,TRBJ2-1,TRBV6-5,-,CASSQGAGYNEQFF,TGTGCCAGCAGCCAGGGCGCAGGCTACAATGAGCAGTTCTTC
-,TRBJ2-7,TRBV7-2,-,CASSGLLVSRNYEQYF,TGTGCCAGCAGCGGCCTTTTGGTATCAAGAAACTACGAGCAGTACTTC
-,TRBJ2-7,TRBV15,-,CATSRDGGNYEQYF,TGTGCCACCAGCAGAGACGGGGGAAACTACGAGCAGTACTTC
TRBD2,TRBJ2-1,TRBV2,-,CASRTGTSGYNEQFF,TGTGCCAGCAGGACCGGGACTAGCGGGTACAATGAGCAGTTCTTC
-,TRBJ2-5,TRBV4-1,-,CASSKARDPKETQYF,TGCGCCAGCAGCAAAGCTCGGGACCCTAAAGAGACCCAGTACTTC
-,TRBJ2-1,TRBV28,-,CASSLSLASSYNEQFF,TGTGCCAGCAGTTTATCGCTGGCGAGCTCCTACAATGAGCAGTTCTTC
-,TRBJ2-3,TRBV7-6,-,CASSPVAGLSDTQYF,TGTGCCAGCAGCCCAGTAGCAGGCCTCTCAGATACGCAGTATTTT
-,TRBJ2-7,TRBV5-6,-,CASSFGHPGEQYF,TGTGCCAGCAGCTTTGGACACCCGGGAGAGCAGTACTTC
TRBD2,TRBJ2-7,TRBV4-3,-,CASSQDRGVYEQYF,TGCGCCAGCAGCCAAGATCGGGGGGTTTACGAGCAGTACTTC
-,TRBJ1-1,TRBV7-8,-,CASSPSSGQWNTEAFF,TGTGCCAGCAGCCCTAGCTCCGGACAGTGGAACACTGAAGCTTTCTTT
-,TRBJ1-1,TRBV5-1,-,CASPPGRGDWNTEAFF,TGCGCCAGCCCACCAGGCCGCGGGGATTGGAACACTGAAGCTTTCTTT
TRBD2,TRBJ2-1,TRBV7-8,-,CASSPQISGRAGEQFF,TGTGCCAGCAGCCCCCAGATCAGCGGGAGGGCCGGTGAGCAGTTCTTC
-,TRBJ1-2,TRBV7-6,-,CASSSYPGVSYYGYTF,TGTGCCAGCAGCTCGTATCCAGGGGTTAGCTACTATGGCTACACCTTC
TRBD2,TRBJ2-7,TRBV2,-,CASSDGGIRSYEQYF,TGTGCCAGCAGTGACGGGGGGATTAGGTCCTACGAGCAGTACTTC
-,TRBJ2-7,TRBV6-6,-,CAIRQYGGEQYF,TGTGCCATCAGGCAGTACGGCGGCGAGCAGTACTTC
-,TRBJ2-5,TRBV7-9,once,CASSPQGRETQYF,TGTGCCAGCAGCCCGCAGGGCCGGGAGACCCAGTACTTC
TRBD1,TRBJ2-1,TRBV30,-,CAWSVGQGVNEQFF,TGTGCCTGGAGTGTTGGACAGGGTGTCAATGAGCAGTTCTTC
TRBD2,TRBJ2-1,TRBV9,-,CASSNYERAGELNEQFF,TGTGCCAGCAGCAACTACGAGCGGGCGGGAGAATTGAATGAGCAGTTCTTC
-,TRBJ2-3,TRBV7-2,-,CASSLEGRFTDTQYF,TGTGCCAGCAGCTTGGAGGGAAGATTCACAGATACGCAGTATTTT
-,TRBJ2-1,TRBV27,-,CASSLGGSGYNEQFF,TGTGCCAGCAGTTTGGGGGGATCCGGCTACAATGAGCAGTTCTTC
TRBD2,TRBJ2-1,TRBV6-6,-,CASSLAGTYNEQFF,TGTGCCAGCTCGCTAGCGGGAACCTACAATGAGCAGTTCTTC